Following are 25 T cell receptor beta chains from one sample sequenced in a study of post-analysis software for immune sequencing data. Study outcomes and limitations: A few TRBV segments (TRBV5-6, TRBV5-1 and TRBV20-1 among them) occurred more frequently in patients than in controls.

Their antigens remain unidentified. Unique molecular identifiers featured in each of the TCR beta cDNA libraries. TCRdb reanalysed the PCR reads using MiXCR and keeps one entry per CDR3 protein. The sample comprises roughly 800,000 distinct CDR3 sequences, 35% to 55% of which are singletons, and roughly 4.5% rests with the top ten. The material sequenced was blood. These receptors were taken from a girl aged 5-17 years with multiple sclerosis.

The sample holds a few counts of this clonotype. The CDR3 reads CASSREQLAGLGEQYF. CDR3 coding DNA: TGTGCCAGCTCACGGGAACAACTAGCGGGATTGGGCGAGCAGTACTTC. The gene calls are TRBV18 and TRBJ2-7; 10 bases are shared with TRBD2. The CDR3 extends over 16 amino acids. Germline V gene lookup returns CDR1 KGHSH and CDR2 LQKENI. V was pared by 4 bases and J by 6 bases, with 12 bases of the junction left unmatched.

This clonotype was counted between two and nine times. The chain couples TRBV5-1 to TRBJ2-3; D possibly corresponds to TRBD1 (6 bases). V shed 0 bases and J shed 0 bases, with 8 bases lying between them. The CDR3 runs to 15 residues. Germline V gene sequence: CDR1 SGHRS, CDR2 YFSETQ. CDR3 coding DNA: TGCGCCAGCAGCTTGGTTACAGGGAGCACAGATACGCAGTATTTT. It encodes CASSLVTGSTDTQYF.

The chain links TRBV24-1 to TRBJ2-1; 7 nucleotides line up with TRBD1. The CDR3 runs to 16 residues. The germline V gene encodes CDR1 KGHDR and CDR2 SFDVKD. The V segment lost 1 base and the J segment 3 bases; nucleotides outside the gene matches: 5. The CDR3 coding sequence is TGTGCCACCAGTGATTTCCCGACAGGGAGCTACAATGAGCAGTTCTTC. Protein product: CATSDFPTGSYNEQFF.

The chain uses TRBV7-6 and TRBJ2-7; no reliable D call. The V gene lost 5 bases and the J gene lost 2 bases, with 19 bases spanning the gap. This CDR3 has 16 amino acids. Germline V gives CDR1 SGHVS, CDR2 FNYEAQ. This chain's CDR3 is CASSPRRERAAYEQYF. The CDR3 region has the DNA TGTGCCAGCAGCCCGAGACGAGAACGGGCTGCCTACGAGCAGTACTTC.

This chain links TRBV3-1 with TRBJ2-4, with no clear D. Per the germline V gene, CDR1 is LGHDT and CDR2 is YNNKEL (reference sequence). Trimming pared 0 bases from V and 13 bases from J, leaving 13 bases between. This CDR3 spans 13 amino acids. This CDR3 is CASSQDFLTVQYF. In DNA, the CDR3 is TGTGCCAGCAGCCAAGATTTCTTAACGGTCCAGTACTTC.

This clonotype was recorded a few times. As DNA, the CDR3 is TGCAGTGCTAGTGAAACAGGGGGCGGGTCGTACTTC. It encodes CSASETGGGSYF. V is TRBV20-1 and J is TRBJ2-7; 9 positions match TRBD1. Looked up from germline, CDR1 is DFQATT and CDR2 is SNEGSKA (reference sequence). CDR3 length: 12 residues. Losses at the gene ends were 3 bases for V and 12 bases for J; bases not matched to a gene: 9.

The V and J genes are TRBV24-1 and TRBJ1-1, with 7 nucleotides matching TRBD1. V shed 7 bases and J 11 bases; nucleotides not matched to a gene: 9. This CDR3 is built from 12 residues. Looked up from germline, CDR1 is KGHDR and CDR2 is SFDVKD. The CDR3 reads CATSGGDSKAFF. The CDR3 bases are TGTGCCACCAGCGGGGGGGACAGCAAGGCTTTCTTT.

The CDR3 region is CASRAQVGYEQYF. The CDR3 DNA reads as TGTGCCAGCCGGGCACAGGTAGGCTACGAGCAGTACTTC. The chain couples TRBV7-9 to TRBJ2-7; maybe TRBD1 (5 bases). This CDR3 contains 13 residues. Germline CDR1 is SEHNR and CDR2 is FQNEAQ (reference sequence). The germline V and J ends were trimmed by 8 bases and 3 bases, with 14 bases remaining between them.

The rearrangement joins TRBV18 to TRBJ1-2; D perhaps matches TRBD1 (6 bases). Per the germline V gene, CDR1 is KGHSH and CDR2 is LQKENI. The CDR3 totals 14 residues. Trimming shortened V by 3 bases and J by 8 bases, and 16 bases separated the two germline ends. The CDR3 nucleotides read TGTGCCAGCTCACCCCAGACAGGAGAACAGGGCTACACCTTC. Translating gives CASSPQTGEQGYTF.

This chain links TRBV6-1 with TRBJ2-7; 7 nucleotides align to TRBD1. There are 11 residues in the CDR3. From germline, CDR1 is MNHNS and CDR2 SASEGT. V lost 11 bases to trimming and J lost 7 bases; unmatched junction nucleotides: 8. Here the CDR3 DNA reads TGTGCCGGATTACAGGGGAAGGAGCAGTACTTC. Its translation is CAGLQGKEQYF.

This clonotype has ten or more counts. V and J are TRBV29-1 and TRBJ2-5; perhaps TRBD2 as D (5 bases). The CDR3 length is 13 residues. Trimming left V 4 bases short and J 5 bases short, with 14 bases between. Germline values: CDR1 SQVTM, CDR2 ANQGSEA. CDR3 protein: CSVAGYRGETQYF. For the CDR3, the DNA is TGCAGCGTTGCGGGCTATCGAGGGGAGACCCAGTACTTC.

This chain uses TRBV7-9 with TRBJ2-7; 11 nucleotides align to TRBD2. This CDR3 is built from 16 residues. J lost 4 bases, V lost 5 bases, and 10 bases had no gene match. The germline V gene encodes CDR1 SEHNR and CDR2 FQNEAQ (reference sequence). CDR3 loop: CASSALLAGEAYEQYF. CDR3 sequence (DNA): TGTGCCAGCAGCGCACTACTAGCGGGAGAGGCTTACGAGCAGTACTTC.

This clonotype was counted many times. CDR3 bases: TGTGCCAGCAGTCCGGGGGTGCGGCTCGAGCAGTACTTC. It is translated as CASSPGVRLEQYF. The chain joins TRBV6-5 to TRBJ2-7; perhaps TRBD2 as D (6 bases). This CDR3 is built from 13 residues. V was shortened by 5 bases and J by 6 bases, with 14 bases between the two germline ends. Germline CDR1 is MNHEY and CDR2 is SVGAGI.

The chain links TRBV20-1 to TRBJ1-4; D remains ambiguous. CDR3 length: 15 residues. V lost 5 bases and J lost 6, with 19 bases in between. Germline values: CDR1 DFQATT, CDR2 SNEGSKA (reference sequence). The DNA of the CDR3 is TGCAGTGCTCCCGACCGCACGGTCGGCGATGAAAAACTGTTTTTT. Its protein product is CSAPDRTVGDEKLFF.

V gene TRBV12-3 or TRBV12-4 combines with J gene TRBJ2-7, with 9 nucleotides matching TRBD2. V gave up 4 bases and J gave up 0 bases; unmatched junction bases: 10. CDR3 length: 17 amino acids. The CDR3 region is CASSSSGTSKNSYEQYF. CDR3 nucleotide sequence: TGTGCCAGCAGTTCCTCCGGGACTAGCAAAAACTCCTACGAGCAGTACTTC.

The V gene is TRBV5-8, the J gene TRBJ2-3; D is undetermined. V lost 4 bases and J lost 6, with 6 bases in between. Germline CDR1 and CDR2: SGHTS and YDEGEE. The CDR3 has 11 residues. The CDR3 nucleotides are TGTGCCAGCAGCCGGTGGGATACGCAGTATTTT. Encoded protein: CASSRWDTQYF.

In this sample, this clonotype turned up a few times. The chain employs TRBV4-1 and TRBJ1-2; D possibly corresponds to TRBD1 (5 bases). Trimming removed 0 bases at V and 8 bases at J, with 16 bases between. This CDR3 comprises 15 residues. In germline, CDR1 is MGHRA, CDR2 YSYEKL. DNA for the CDR3: TGCGCCAGCAGCCAAGATCCGGGCAGGGCATCAGGCTACACCTTC. Translated: CASSQDPGRASGYTF.

The chain links TRBV11-2 to TRBJ1-2; TRBD1 agrees at 9 bases. The CDR3 length is 14 residues. The trim removed 3 bases at V and 7 bases at J, leaving 6 bases unmatched. Germline loops: CDR1 SGHAT, CDR2 FQNNGV. The CDR3 nucleotides read TGTGCCAGCAGCTTGACAGGGGGTGGGGCTGGCTACACCTTC. This gives the protein CASSLTGGGAGYTF. The variable domain in full, completed from reference TRBV11-2 and TRBJ1-2, reads EAGVAQSPRYKIIEKRQSVAFWCNPISGHATLYWYQQILGQGPKLLIQFQNNGVVDDSQLPKDRFSAERLKGVDSTLKIQPAKLEDSAVYLCASSLTGGGAGYTFGSGTRLTVV.

Regarding this clonotype: One end of the junction fails to match germline, which may point to a read error. The chain recombines TRBV7-6 with TRBJ2-4; 9 bases map to TRBD1. The end of the DNA aligns better with TRBJ2-7, so the J call may be wrong. Germline CDR1 and CDR2: SGHVS and FNYEAQ. The CDR3 has 16 residues. Here the CDR3 DNA reads TGTGCCGGCAGCTTAGCTCCGGGACAGGGAAACTACGAGCAGTACTTC. The encoded protein is CAGSLAPGQGNYEQYF.

The CDR3 region has the DNA TGCGCCAGCCAAACGGACGGTGGGAATTCACCCCTCCACTTT. Amino acids: CASQTDGGNSPLHF. The rearrangement uses TRBV5-1 and TRBJ1-6; D gene ambiguous. CDR1 SGHRS and CDR2 YFSETQ come from the germline V gene. The CDR3 sequence is 14 residues long. V lost 7 bases, J lost 7 bases, and 15 bases lay in between.

The chain combines TRBV6-6 with TRBJ2-7; 10 bases are a match to TRBD2. V shed 4 bases, J shed 5 bases, and the junction held 5 bases outside the gene matches. CDR3 length: 14 residues. Germline loops: CDR1 MNHNY, CDR2 SVGAGI (reference sequence). The CDR3 reads CASSSSGSDNEQYF. Written as DNA, the CDR3 is TGTGCCAGCAGTTCTAGCGGGAGTGATAACGAGCAGTACTTC.

The chain links TRBV20-1 to TRBJ1-2; 7 positions agree with TRBD1. Trimming at V came to 3 bases and at J to 4 bases, leaving 2 bases not matched to a gene. Germline V gene lookup returns CDR1 DFQATT and CDR2 SNEGSKA (reference sequence). The CDR3 is 12 amino acids. CDR3 amino acids: CSASRDSYGYTF. DNA for the CDR3: TGCAGTGCTAGCCGGGACAGCTATGGCTACACCTTC.

The chain is built from TRBV6-2 or TRBV6-3 and TRBJ1-1; 7 bases are shared with TRBD1. The CDR3 length is 15 residues. After removal of 2 bases from V and 4 bases from J, the junction contained 7 bases not matched to a gene. The germline V gene has CDR1 MNHEY and CDR2 SVGEGT. The CDR3 bases are TGTGCCAGCAGTTACGACAGGGAGTGGGCCACTGAAGCTTTCTTT. Translated, it gives CASSYDREWATEAFF.

This clonotype was detected only a few times. The chain recombines TRBV27 with TRBJ2-7, with D unclear. Trimming stripped 0 bases from V and 2 bases from J, with 14 bases between. The germline gives CDR1 MNHEY, CDR2 SMNVEV (reference sequence). The CDR3 spans 16 residues. CDR3 region: CASSLSGPTPTYEQYF. The CDR3 DNA reads TGTGCCAGCAGTTTATCCGGGCCCACCCCAACCTACGAGCAGTACTTC.

The chain combines TRBV7-3 with TRBJ1-1; TRBD1 matches at 11 bases. Germline V CDR1 and CDR2: SGHTA, FQGTGA. The V segment lost 1 base and the J segment 5 bases; nucleotides outside the gene matches: 9. The CDR3 has 17 residues. In DNA form, the CDR3 reads TGTGCCAGCAGCTTAATTTCCGGACAGGGGGCAGGGACTGAAGCTTTCTTT. It yields the protein CASSLISGQGAGTEAFF.